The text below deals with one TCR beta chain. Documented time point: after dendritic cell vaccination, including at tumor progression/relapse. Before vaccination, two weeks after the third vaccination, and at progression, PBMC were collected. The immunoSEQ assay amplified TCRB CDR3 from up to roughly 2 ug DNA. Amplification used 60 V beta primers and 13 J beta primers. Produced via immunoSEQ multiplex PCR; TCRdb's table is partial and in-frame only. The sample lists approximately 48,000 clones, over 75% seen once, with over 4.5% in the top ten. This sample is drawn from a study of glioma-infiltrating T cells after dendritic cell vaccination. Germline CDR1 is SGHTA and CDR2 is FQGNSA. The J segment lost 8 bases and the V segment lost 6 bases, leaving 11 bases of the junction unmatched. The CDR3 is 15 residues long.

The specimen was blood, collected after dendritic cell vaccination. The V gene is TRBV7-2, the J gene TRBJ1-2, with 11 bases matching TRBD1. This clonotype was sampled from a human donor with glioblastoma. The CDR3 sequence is CASSPAGQGVWGYTF. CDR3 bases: TGTGCCAGCAGTCCGGCGGGACAGGGGGTCTGGGGCTACACCTTC.